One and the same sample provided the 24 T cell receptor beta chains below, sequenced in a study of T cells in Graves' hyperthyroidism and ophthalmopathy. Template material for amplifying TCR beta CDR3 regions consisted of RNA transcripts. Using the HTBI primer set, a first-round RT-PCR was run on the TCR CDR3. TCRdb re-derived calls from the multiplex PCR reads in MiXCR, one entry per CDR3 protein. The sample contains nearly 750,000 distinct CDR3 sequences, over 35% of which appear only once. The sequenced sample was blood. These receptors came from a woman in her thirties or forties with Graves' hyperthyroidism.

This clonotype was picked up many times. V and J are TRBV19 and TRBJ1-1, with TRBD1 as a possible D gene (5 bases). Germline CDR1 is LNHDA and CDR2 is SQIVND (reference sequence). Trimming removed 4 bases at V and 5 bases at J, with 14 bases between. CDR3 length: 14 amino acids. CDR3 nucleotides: TGTGCCAGTAGTACAGGGTTGGAGGGGACTGAAGCTTTCTTT. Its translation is CASSTGLEGTEAFF.

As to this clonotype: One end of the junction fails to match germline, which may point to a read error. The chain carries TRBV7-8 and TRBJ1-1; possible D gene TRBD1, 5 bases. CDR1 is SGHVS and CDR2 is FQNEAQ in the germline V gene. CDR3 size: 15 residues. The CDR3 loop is CASSQDWGGNTEAFF. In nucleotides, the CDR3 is TGCGCCAGCAGCCAAGACTGGGGGGGGAACACTGAAGCTTTCTTT.

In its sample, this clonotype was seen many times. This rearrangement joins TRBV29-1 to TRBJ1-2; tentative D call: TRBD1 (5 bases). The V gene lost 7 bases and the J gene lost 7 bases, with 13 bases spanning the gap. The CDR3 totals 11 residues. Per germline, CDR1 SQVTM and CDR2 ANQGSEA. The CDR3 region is CSAEGFGGYTF. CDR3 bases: TGCAGCGCCGAGGGGTTCGGTGGCTACACCTTC.

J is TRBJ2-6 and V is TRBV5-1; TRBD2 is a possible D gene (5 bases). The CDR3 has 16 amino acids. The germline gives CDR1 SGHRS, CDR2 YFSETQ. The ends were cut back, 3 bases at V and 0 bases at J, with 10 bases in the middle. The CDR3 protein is CASSYPRDSGANVLTF. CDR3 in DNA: TGCGCCAGCAGCTACCCCCGGGACTCTGGGGCCAACGTCCTGACTTTC.

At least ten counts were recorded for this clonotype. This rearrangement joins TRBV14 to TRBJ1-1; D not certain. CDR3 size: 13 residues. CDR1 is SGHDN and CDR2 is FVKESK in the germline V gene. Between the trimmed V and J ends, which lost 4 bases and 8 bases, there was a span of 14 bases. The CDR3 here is CASSRGVGLEAFF. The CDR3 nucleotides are TGTGCCAGCAGCCGCGGGGTTGGACTAGAAGCTTTCTTT. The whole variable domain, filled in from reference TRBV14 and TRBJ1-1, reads EAGVTQFPSHSVIEKGQTVTLRCDPISGHDNLYWYRRVMGKEIKFLLHFVKESKQDESGMPNNRFLAERTGGTYSTLKVQPAELEDSGVYFCASSRGVGLEAFFGQGTRLTVV.

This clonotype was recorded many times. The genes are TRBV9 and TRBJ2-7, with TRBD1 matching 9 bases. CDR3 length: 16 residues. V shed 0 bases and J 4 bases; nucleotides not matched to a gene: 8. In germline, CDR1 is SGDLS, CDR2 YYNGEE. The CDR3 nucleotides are TGTGCCAGCAGCGTAGCTCCAGGACAGGGGTTTTACGAGCAGTACTTC. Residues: CASSVAPGQGFYEQYF.

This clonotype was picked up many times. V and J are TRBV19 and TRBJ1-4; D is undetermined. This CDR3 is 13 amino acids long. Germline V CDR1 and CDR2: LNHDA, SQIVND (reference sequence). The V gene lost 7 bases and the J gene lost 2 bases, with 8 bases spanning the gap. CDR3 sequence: CASKVSTNEKLFF. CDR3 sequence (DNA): TGTGCCAGTAAGGTGTCCACTAATGAAAAACTGTTTTTT.

The CDR3 coding sequence is TGTGCCAGCAGCGACACAGGGGGCCGGGCCTATAATTCACCCCTCCACTTT. It yields the protein CASSDTGGRAYNSPLHF. The chain employs TRBV11-2 and TRBJ1-6; 9 bases match TRBD1. With V trimmed by 5 bases and J by 2 bases, 7 bases remained unmatched. Germline CDR1 is SGHAT and CDR2 is FQNNGV. This CDR3 is built from 17 residues.

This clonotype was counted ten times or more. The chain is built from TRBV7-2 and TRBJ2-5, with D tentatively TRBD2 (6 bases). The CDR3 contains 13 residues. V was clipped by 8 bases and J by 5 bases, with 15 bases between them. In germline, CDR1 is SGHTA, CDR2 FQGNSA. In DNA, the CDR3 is TGTGCCAGCTCCTTCGTAAGCGGGGAGACCCAGTACTTC. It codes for CASSFVSGETQYF.

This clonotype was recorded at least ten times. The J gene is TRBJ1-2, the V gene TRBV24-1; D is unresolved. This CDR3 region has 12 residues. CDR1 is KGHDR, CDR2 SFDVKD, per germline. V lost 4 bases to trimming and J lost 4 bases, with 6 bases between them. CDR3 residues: CATSEQSYGYTF. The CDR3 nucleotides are TGTGCCACCAGTGAGCAGAGCTATGGCTACACCTTC.

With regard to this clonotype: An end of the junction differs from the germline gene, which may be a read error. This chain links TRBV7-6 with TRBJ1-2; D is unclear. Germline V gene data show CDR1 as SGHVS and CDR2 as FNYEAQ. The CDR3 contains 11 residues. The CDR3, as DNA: TGTGCTAGCAGCCCCGGCCAGGGCTACACCTTC. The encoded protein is CASSPGQGYTF.

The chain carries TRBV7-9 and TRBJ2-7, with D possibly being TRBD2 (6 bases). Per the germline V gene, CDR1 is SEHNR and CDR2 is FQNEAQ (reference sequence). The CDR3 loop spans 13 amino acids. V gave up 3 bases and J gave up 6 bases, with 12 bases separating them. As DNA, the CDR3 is TGTGCCAGCAGCTTGTGGGCGGGAAGCGAGCAGTACTTC. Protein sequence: CASSLWAGSEQYF.

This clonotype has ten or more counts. The CDR3 spells CSVVFIGSYYGYTF. The CDR3, as DNA: TGCAGCGTTGTCTTTATCGGCAGCTACTATGGCTACACCTTC. This sequence joins TRBV29-1 and TRBJ1-2; unclear D gene. This CDR3 has 14 residues. Germline CDR1 and CDR2: SQVTM and ANQGSEA. V dropped 4 bases and J dropped 3 bases, with 15 bases sitting between them.

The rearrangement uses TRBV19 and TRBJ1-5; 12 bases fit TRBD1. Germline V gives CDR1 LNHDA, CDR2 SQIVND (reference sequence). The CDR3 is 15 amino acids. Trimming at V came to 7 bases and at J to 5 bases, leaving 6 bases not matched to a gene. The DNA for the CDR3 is TGTGCCAGTAACCCGGGACAGGGGGCGTATCAGCCCCAGCATTTT. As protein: CASNPGQGAYQPQHF.

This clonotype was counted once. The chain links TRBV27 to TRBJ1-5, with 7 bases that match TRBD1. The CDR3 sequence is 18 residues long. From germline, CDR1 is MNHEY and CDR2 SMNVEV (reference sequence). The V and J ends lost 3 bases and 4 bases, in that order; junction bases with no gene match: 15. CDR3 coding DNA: TGTGCCAGCAGTTTGATAACTTCCGGGACAGACCTAAATCAGCCCCAGCATTTT. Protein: CASSLITSGTDLNQPQHF.

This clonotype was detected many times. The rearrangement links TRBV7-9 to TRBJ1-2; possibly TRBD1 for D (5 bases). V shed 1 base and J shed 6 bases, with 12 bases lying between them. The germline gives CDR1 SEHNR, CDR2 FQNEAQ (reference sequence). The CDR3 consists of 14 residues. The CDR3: CASSLGDEGNGYTF. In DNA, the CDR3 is TGTGCCAGCAGCTTAGGAGACGAGGGGAATGGCTACACCTTC.

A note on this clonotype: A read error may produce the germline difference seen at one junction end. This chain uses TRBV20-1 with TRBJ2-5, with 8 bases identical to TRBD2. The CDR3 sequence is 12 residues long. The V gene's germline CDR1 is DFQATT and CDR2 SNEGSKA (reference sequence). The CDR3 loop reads CSAIAGKDTQYF. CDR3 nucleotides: TGCAGTGCTATAGCGGGGAAAGACACCCAGTACTTC.

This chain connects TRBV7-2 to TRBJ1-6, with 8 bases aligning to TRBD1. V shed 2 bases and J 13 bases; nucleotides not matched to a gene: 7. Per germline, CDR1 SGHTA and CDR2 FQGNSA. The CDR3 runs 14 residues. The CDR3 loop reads CASSLRGQEGPLHF. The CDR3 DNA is TGTGCCAGCAGCTTACGGGGACAGGAGGGCCCCCTCCACTTT.

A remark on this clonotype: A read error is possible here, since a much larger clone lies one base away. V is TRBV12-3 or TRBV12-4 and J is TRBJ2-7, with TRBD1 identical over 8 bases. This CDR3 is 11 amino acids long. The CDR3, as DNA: TGTGCCGGCAGCTCCAGGGGACAGGTGGACTTC. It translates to CAGSSRGQVDF.

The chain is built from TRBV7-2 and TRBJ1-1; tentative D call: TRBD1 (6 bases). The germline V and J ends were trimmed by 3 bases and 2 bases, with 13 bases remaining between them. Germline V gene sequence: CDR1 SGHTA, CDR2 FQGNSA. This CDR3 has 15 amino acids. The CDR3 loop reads CASSFSGTLNTEAFF. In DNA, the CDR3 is TGTGCCAGCAGCTTTTCCGGGACACTAAACACTGAAGCTTTCTTT.

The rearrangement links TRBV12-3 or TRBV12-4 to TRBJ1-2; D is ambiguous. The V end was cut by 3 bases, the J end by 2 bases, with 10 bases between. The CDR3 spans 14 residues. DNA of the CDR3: TGTGCCAGCAGTTTTTTGGGAGAAAACTATGGCTACACCTTC. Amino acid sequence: CASSFLGENYGYTF.

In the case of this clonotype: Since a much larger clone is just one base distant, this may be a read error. CDR3 in DNA: TGCAGCGTTGAAGACACAGCCGACAGCCCTGGAAACACCATATATTTT. Protein product: CSVEDTADSPGNTIYF. This chain joins TRBV29-1 and TRBJ1-3, with a possible D match to TRBD1 (5 bases). The germline V gene has CDR1 SQVTM and CDR2 ANQGSEA. V was trimmed by 0 bases and J by 2 bases, leaving 14 bases between them. This CDR3 contains 16 residues.

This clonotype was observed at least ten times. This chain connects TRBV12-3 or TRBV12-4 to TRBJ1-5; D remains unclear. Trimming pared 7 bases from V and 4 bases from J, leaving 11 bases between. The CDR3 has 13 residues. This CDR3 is CASTNTLNQPQHF. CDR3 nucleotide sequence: TGTGCCAGCACCAACACGTTAAATCAGCCCCAGCATTTT.

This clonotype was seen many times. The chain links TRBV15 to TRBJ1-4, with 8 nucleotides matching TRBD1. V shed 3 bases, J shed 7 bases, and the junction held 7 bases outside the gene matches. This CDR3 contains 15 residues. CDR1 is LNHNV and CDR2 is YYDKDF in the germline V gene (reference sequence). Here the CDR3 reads CATSSDRGGSEKLFF. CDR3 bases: TGTGCCACCAGCAGCGACAGGGGAGGGAGTGAAAAACTGTTTTTT.